Presented here are 11 T cell receptor beta chains from one specimen sequenced in a study of T cell repertoires in cytomegalovirus infection. TCRdb itself ran the reads through MiXCR, one entry per CDR3 protein. The table includes roughly 200,000 distinct CDR3 sequences, approximately 18% detected once. Material for sequencing was CD8+ T cells from PBMCs. The receptors here all came from a human donor in good health (CMV status not recorded). Some clones in this sample may be carry-over from other donors' samples.

This chain uses TRBV7-9 with TRBJ2-1, with 8 nucleotides matching TRBD1. This CDR3 is built from 12 residues. Trimming took 4 bases from V and 10 from J; bases not matched to a gene: 3. The germline CDR1 and CDR2 sequences are SEHNR and FQNEAQ (reference sequence). The CDR3 reads CASSWTGWEQFF. In nucleotides, the CDR3 is TGTGCCAGCAGCTGGACAGGGTGGGAGCAGTTCTTC.

This clonotype occurred many times. The chain links TRBV7-9 to TRBJ2-5; D is possibly TRBD2 (5 bases). The CDR3 spans 15 residues. Trimming removed 7 bases from V and 6 bases from J, with 21 bases in between. Germline CDR1 and CDR2: SEHNR and FQNEAQ (reference sequence). The CDR3 DNA sequence: TGTGCCAGCACCCCGAGGGCGGAGGCCCGGAAGACCCAGTACTTC. Translating it yields CASTPRAEARKTQYF.

This clonotype was counted a few times. The chain has TRBV7-3 and TRBJ2-5; 10 bases map to TRBD2. Germline loops: CDR1 SGHTA, CDR2 FQGTGA. CDR3 length: 15 residues. V gave up 4 bases and J gave up 5 bases; unmatched junction bases: 7. The CDR3 coding sequence is TGTGCCAGCAGCTCAAGCGGGGGGGCTTTGGAGACCCAGTACTTC. Its translation is CASSSSGGALETQYF.

The chain combines TRBV29-1 with TRBJ2-5, with D perhaps TRBD1 (7 bases). Trimming pared 2 bases from V and 5 bases from J, leaving 15 bases between. CDR3 length: 14 residues. Germline assignment: CDR1 SQVTM and CDR2 ANQGSEA. Here the CDR3 reads CSVESGRGRETQYF. For the CDR3, the DNA is TGCAGCGTTGAATCCGGCAGGGGGAGGGAGACCCAGTACTTC.

This clonotype was recorded at least ten times. V usage is TRBV7-2 and J usage is TRBJ2-7; D is undetermined. CDR1 is SGHTA and CDR2 is FQGNSA in the germline V gene. The CDR3 has 13 amino acids. The V end lost 1 base, the J end lost 3 bases, and 7 bases lay between the germline ends. The DNA of the CDR3 is TGTGCCAGCAGCTTAGGCTCGTACTACGAGCAGTACTTC. Its translation: CASSLGSYYEQYF.

This clonotype occurred a few times. The chain is built from TRBV7-6 and TRBJ2-1; 11 nucleotides match TRBD2. This CDR3 contains 17 residues. Germline V CDR1 and CDR2: SGHVS, FNYEAQ. With 2 bases clipped from V and 7 bases from J, the junction kept 10 bases outside the gene matches. CDR3 amino acids: CASSLSPLAGVSNEQFF. The CDR3 nucleotides are TGTGCCAGCAGCTTATCTCCACTAGCGGGGGTGTCAAATGAGCAGTTCTTC. The full variable domain, its missing parts supplied by reference TRBV7-6 and TRBJ2-1, is GAGVSQSPRYKVTKRGQDVALRCDPISGHVSLYWYRQALGQGPEFLTYFNYEAQQDKSGLPNDRFSAERPEGSISTLTIQRTEQRDSAMYRCASSLSPLAGVSNEQFFGPGTRLTVL.

This clonotype was observed a few times. V is TRBV7-9 and J is TRBJ2-7, with TRBD1 identical over 12 bases. Germline-derived CDR1 and CDR2 are SEHNR and FQNEAQ (reference sequence). This CDR3 is 15 amino acids long. Trimming took 6 bases from V and 4 from J; bases not matched to a gene: 7. CDR3 amino acids: CASSPPGQGAYEQYF. The CDR3 coding sequence is TGTGCCAGCAGTCCTCCGGGACAGGGGGCTTACGAGCAGTACTTC.

This chain uses TRBV6-2 or TRBV6-3 with TRBJ2-7; the match to TRBD1 covers 9 bases. Germline values: CDR1 MNHEY, CDR2 SVGEGT. The CDR3 has 14 residues. The trim removed 5 bases at V and 6 bases at J, leaving 8 bases unmatched. This chain's CDR3 is CASSIRDRASEQYF. CDR3 coding DNA: TGTGCCAGCAGTATCCGGGACAGGGCTTCCGAGCAGTACTTC.

This clonotype was seen only a few times. The V call is TRBV2, the J call TRBJ2-7, with D tentatively TRBD2 (5 bases). V was clipped by 8 bases and J by 5 bases, with 10 bases between them. The CDR3 covers 11 residues. The germline V gene has CDR1 SNHLY and CDR2 FYNNEI. CDR3 coding DNA: TGTGCCAGCGATACCGGGAACGAGCAGTACTTC. Amino acid sequence: CASDTGNEQYF.

The gene calls are TRBV12-3 or TRBV12-4 and TRBJ1-2; D is possibly TRBD1 (5 bases). The CDR3 covers 13 residues. V lost 7 bases, J lost 8 bases, and 17 bases lay in between. CDR3 sequence: CASTPGGGGGYTF. For the CDR3, the DNA is TGTGCCAGCACCCCTGGGGGGGGGGGAGGCTACACCTTC.

Here the CDR3 DNA reads TGTGCCAGCAGTTCTCGGACAGGGGGCGAGACCGGGGAGCTGTTTTTT. Translated, it gives CASSSRTGGETGELFF. The chain has TRBV28 and TRBJ2-2; 11 nucleotides agree with TRBD1. CDR3 length equals 16 residues. Trimming cost V 4 bases and J 5 bases; bases outside gene matches: 6. In germline, CDR1 is MDHEN, CDR2 SYDVKM.